Shown below are 13 T cell receptor beta chains from a single sample sequenced in a study of blood T cell repertoires in COVID-19. Method: immunoSEQ multiplex PCR; TCRdb's copy keeps in-frame clones and lacks some. Of about 200,000 clones in the sample, about nine tenths were seen once. Specimen: peripheral blood. All receptors come from a man aged 50 or older with acute or convalescent COVID-19.

This sequence joins TRBV5-1 and TRBJ2-3; 11 bases map to TRBD2. The CDR3 covers 13 residues. Germline assignment: CDR1 SGHRS and CDR2 YFSETQ. V was clipped by 8 bases and J by 5 bases; unmatched bases: 4. CDR3 loop: CASMTSGEDTQYF. CDR3 sequence (DNA): TGCGCCAGTATGACTAGCGGGGAAGATACGCAGTATTTT. The whole variable domain, filled in from reference TRBV5-1 and TRBJ2-3, reads KAGVTQTPRYLIKTRGQQVTLSCSPISGHRSVSWYQQTPGQGLQFLFEYFSETQRNKGNFPGRFSGRQFSNSRSEMNVSTLELGDSALYLCASMTSGEDTQYFGPGTRLTVL.

The chain links TRBV4-2 to TRBJ1-6; D is unclear. The CDR3 loop spans 15 amino acids. In germline, CDR1 is LGHNA, CDR2 YNFKEQ. Trimming removed 0 bases from V and 7 bases from J, with 10 bases in between. The CDR3 DNA follows: TGTGCCAGCAGCCAAGACGGTGTACCCAATTCACCCCTCCACTTT. This translates into CASSQDGVPNSPLHF.

This chain joins TRBV4-2 and TRBJ1-2; 7 bases match TRBD1. The germline V gene encodes CDR1 LGHNA and CDR2 YNFKEQ. This CDR3 has 16 residues. Germline trimming cut 1 base from V and 2 bases from J; bases unmatched to any gene: 7. The CDR3 region is CASSQAPGTANYGYTF. CDR3 coding DNA: TGTGCCAGCAGCCAAGCCCCCGGGACAGCGAACTATGGCTACACCTTC.

This chain links TRBV19 with TRBJ2-5, with D possibly being TRBD2 (6 bases). Between the trimmed V and J ends, which lost 8 bases and 4 bases, there was a span of 17 bases. The CDR3 is 14 residues long. From germline, CDR1 is LNHDA and CDR2 SQIVND (reference sequence). CDR3 sequence: CASRLSGSGETQYF. In nucleotides, the CDR3 is TGTGCCAGTCGATTGTCGGGTAGCGGAGAGACCCAGTACTTC.

This clone appeared once. The chain carries TRBV2 and TRBJ1-5; perhaps TRBD1 as D (5 bases). Trimming stripped 0 bases from V and 2 bases from J, with 11 bases between. The CDR3 loop spans 16 amino acids. The germline gives CDR1 SNHLY, CDR2 FYNNEI. As DNA, the CDR3 is TGTGCCAGCAGTGAAGCGGTACGGGGGGGCAATCAGCCCCAGCATTTT. This gives the protein CASSEAVRGGNQPQHF.

This sequence joins TRBV30 and TRBJ1-2; 9 nucleotides align to TRBD1. Germline assignment: CDR1 GTSNPN and CDR2 SVGIG (reference sequence). This CDR3 region has 14 residues. Germline trimming cut 5 bases from V and 8 bases from J; bases unmatched to any gene: 12. The CDR3 sequence: CAWRAGQGFWGYTF. As DNA, the CDR3 is TGTGCCTGGCGCGCGGGACAGGGCTTCTGGGGCTACACCTTC.

This clone was seen a single time. The genes are TRBV7-8 and TRBJ2-7; 7 nucleotides align to TRBD1. Germline CDR1 SGHVS, CDR2 FQNEAQ. Trimming at V came to 4 bases and at J to 4 bases, leaving 4 bases not matched to a gene. This CDR3 is built from 13 residues. For the CDR3, the DNA is TGTGCCAGCAGCTCCACAGGGGAATACGAGCAGTACTTC. It yields the protein CASSSTGEYEQYF.

The rearrangement links TRBV6-5 to TRBJ2-7, with 9 nucleotides matching TRBD1. Germline V CDR1 and CDR2: MNHEY, SVGAGI. Trimming removed 4 bases from V and 6 bases from J; junction bases left unmatched: 7. This CDR3 is 14 amino acids long. For the CDR3, the DNA is TGTGCCAGCAGTTCGAAGACAGGGGGTTTCGAGCAGTACTTC. This sequence encodes CASSSKTGGFEQYF.

The rearrangement joins TRBV29-1 to TRBJ2-5; a possible D gene is TRBD1 (6 bases). The CDR3 spans 14 residues. V lost 0 bases and J 6 bases, leaving 14 bases between the germline ends. Germline V gene data show CDR1 as SQVTM and CDR2 as ANQGSEA. Here the CDR3 DNA reads TGCAGCGTTGAAGATTGGGGCAGGGGACAGACCCAGTACTTC. This gives the protein CSVEDWGRGQTQYF.

This chain joins TRBV5-6 and TRBJ1-1; D possibly corresponds to TRBD1 (6 bases). Germline assignment: CDR1 SGHDT and CDR2 YYEEEE. This CDR3 has 18 amino acids. The ends were cut back, 3 bases at V and 4 bases at J, with 25 bases in the middle. Written as DNA, the CDR3 is TGTGCCAGCAGCTCACGCTTTTTTGGGGGCATGGGGACCACTGAAGCTTTCTTT. Protein sequence: CASSSRFFGGMGTTEAFF.

On this clone itself: The sample holds other DNA sequences that translate to the same CDR3. The gene calls are TRBV6-1 and TRBJ1-2; possible D gene TRBD1, 5 bases. The CDR3 covers 13 residues. The V gene lost 2 bases and the J gene lost 1 base, with 5 bases spanning the gap. The V gene's germline CDR1 is MNHNS and CDR2 SASEGT. The CDR3 spells CASSEQGNYGYTF. CDR3 nucleotide sequence: TGTGCCAGCAGTGAACAGGGTAACTATGGCTACACCTTC.

The chain couples TRBV6-5 to TRBJ2-1; tentative D call: TRBD1 (6 bases). Germline loops: CDR1 MNHEY, CDR2 SVGAGI. The CDR3 length is 14 residues. With 2 bases removed from V and 5 bases from J, the gap between germline ends came to 10 bases. The chain's CDR3 is CASSYQGSDNEQFF. CDR3 in DNA: TGTGCCAGCAGTTACCAGGGGTCCGACAATGAGCAGTTCTTC.

The chain recombines TRBV12-3 or TRBV12-4 with TRBJ1-5, with TRBD1 identical over 7 bases. Trimming at V came to 6 bases and at J to 5 bases, leaving 4 bases not matched to a gene. The CDR3 loop spans 13 amino acids. The CDR3 coding sequence is TGTGCCAGCAGGACAGGGAACTATCAGCCCCAGCATTTT. The encoded protein is CASRTGNYQPQHF.